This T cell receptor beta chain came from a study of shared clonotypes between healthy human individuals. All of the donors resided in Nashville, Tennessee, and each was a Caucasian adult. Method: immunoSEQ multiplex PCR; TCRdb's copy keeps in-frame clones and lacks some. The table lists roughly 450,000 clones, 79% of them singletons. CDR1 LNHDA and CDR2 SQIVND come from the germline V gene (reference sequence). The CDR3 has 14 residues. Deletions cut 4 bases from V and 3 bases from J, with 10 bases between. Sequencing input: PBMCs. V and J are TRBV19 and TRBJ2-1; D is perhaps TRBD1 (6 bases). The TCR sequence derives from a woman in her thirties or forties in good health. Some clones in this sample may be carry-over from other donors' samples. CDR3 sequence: CASSKDRLYNEQFF. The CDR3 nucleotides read TGTGCCAGTAGTAAAGACAGGCTCTACAATGAGCAGTTCTTC.